This T cell receptor (beta chain) was identified during a study of blood T cell repertoires in COVID-19. Assay used: immunoSEQ multiplex PCR; TCRdb lists only in-frame clones, some missing. The sample has 100,000 to 150,000 clones, 60% to 85% seen once. The junction had 3 bases not matched to a gene; V was cut back by 3 bases and J by 4 bases. CDR1 and CDR2 from the germline V gene are SGDLS and YYNGEE. This CDR3 comprises 14 residues. Sequenced sample: peripheral blood. This sequence was found in a human donor with acute or convalescent COVID-19. The donor label of this sample is uncertain. The rearrangement links TRBV9 to TRBJ2-3; 9 bases are shared with TRBD2. Here the CDR3 DNA reads TGTGCCAGCAGCGCTAGCGGGACCTCAGATACGCAGTATTTT. Protein product: CASSASGTSDTQYF.